The 24 T cell receptor beta chains reported below all come from one sample, sequenced in a study of cytomegalovirus exposure and HLA in healthy donors. Primers: 60 Vbeta forward and 13 Jbeta reverse. The method was immunoSEQ multiplex PCR; TCRdb's version includes in-frame clones alone and lacks a portion of them. This repertoire shows roughly 150,000 clones, over 70% found once; its top ten account for around 15%. The sequencing input was PBMCs. These TCRs come from a woman aged 40-49 years in good health and CMV-seronegative.

The genes are TRBV4-2 and TRBJ2-1; TRBD2 aligns across 8 bases. The CDR3 is 15 residues long. The V and J ends lost 1 base and 5 bases, in that order; junction bases with no gene match: 4. Germline V gives CDR1 LGHNA, CDR2 YNFKEQ. CDR3 sequence reads: CASSQVGLGDNEQFF. CDR3 bases: TGTGCCAGCAGCCAAGTGGGACTAGGGGACAATGAGCAGTTCTTC.

The V and J genes are TRBV27 and TRBJ2-7; 9 nucleotides align to TRBD1. V lost 5 bases and J lost 3; bases outside the gene matches: 8. Looked up from germline, CDR1 is MNHEY and CDR2 is SMNVEV (reference sequence). CDR3 length: 15 amino acids. CDR3 sequence reads: CASSPTGTGSYEQYF. The DNA of the CDR3 is TGTGCCAGCAGTCCGACGGGGACAGGGAGCTACGAGCAGTACTTC.

This clone was observed once. The chain links TRBV4-1 to TRBJ2-3, with 7 bases that match TRBD2. This CDR3 comprises 18 residues. Germline V gives CDR1 MGHRA, CDR2 YSYEKL. The V gene end was trimmed by 4 bases and the J gene end by 0 bases; junction bases not matched to a gene: 13. CDR3 coding DNA: TGCGCCAGCAGCCCACGGGGGGTAGGGGACCGTAGCACAGATACGCAGTATTTT. This codes for CASSPRGVGDRSTDTQYF.

The rearrangement uses TRBV2 and TRBJ1-4, with D possibly being TRBD1 (6 bases). Germline V gene lookup returns CDR1 SNHLY and CDR2 FYNNEI. V was trimmed by 3 bases and J by 10 bases, leaving 12 bases between them. CDR3 size: 13 residues. The CDR3 here is CASSEDSRAKLFF. The CDR3 DNA sequence: TGTGCCAGCAGTGAGGACAGTCGGGCAAAACTGTTTTTT.

The J gene is TRBJ1-1, the V gene TRBV6-1; 8 bases match TRBD1. Germline assignment: CDR1 MNHNS and CDR2 SASEGT. The CDR3 spans 14 residues. V lost 7 bases, J lost 3 bases, and 7 bases stayed unmatched. The CDR3 sequence: CASTWGQDYTEAFF. CDR3 nucleotides: TGTGCCAGCACTTGGGGACAGGATTACACTGAAGCTTTCTTT.

V and J are TRBV4-2 and TRBJ1-2; 8 bases map to TRBD1. J lost 3 bases, V lost 0 bases, and 6 bases had no gene match. The germline V gene has CDR1 LGHNA and CDR2 YNFKEQ. The CDR3 has 16 amino acids. This CDR3 is CASSQEVTGADYGYTF. The CDR3 DNA sequence: TGTGCCAGCAGCCAAGAGGTGACAGGGGCGGACTATGGCTACACCTTC.

This clone was seen once. The genes are TRBV2 and TRBJ2-2, with D possibly being TRBD2 (5 bases). V was pared by 8 bases and J by 1 base, with 11 bases between. CDR1 SNHLY and CDR2 FYNNEI come from the germline V gene. The CDR3 sequence is 14 residues long. In nucleotides, the CDR3 is TGTGCCAGCCTTGGCAGCGGGAACACCGGGGAGCTGTTTTTT. Translated, it gives CASLGSGNTGELFF.

V usage is TRBV9 and J usage is TRBJ2-3, with D tentatively TRBD1 (6 bases). Trimming stripped 2 bases from V and 4 bases from J, with 8 bases between. Germline loops: CDR1 SGDLS, CDR2 YYNGEE. The CDR3 has 13 residues. CDR3 coding DNA: TGTGCCAGCAGCGTGGACAGCTCAGATACGCAGTATTTT. This gives the protein CASSVDSSDTQYF.

V and J are TRBV7-2 and TRBJ2-3; tentatively, D is TRBD2 (6 bases). Trimming pared 6 bases from V and 10 bases from J, leaving 14 bases between. CDR3 length: 12 residues. Per germline, CDR1 SGHTA and CDR2 FQGNSA. The CDR3 loop reads CASSLGLPPQYF. The CDR3, as DNA: TGTGCCAGCAGTCTAGGACTACCCCCGCAGTATTTT.

The chain joins TRBV6-5 to TRBJ2-5; a weak D match, TRBD1 (6 bases). The DNA end is more similar to TRBJ2-7, so the J call may be wrong. Germline V gene sequence: CDR1 MNHEY, CDR2 SVGAGI. The length of the CDR3 is 14 residues. CDR3 sequence reads: CASSYGGHSYEQYF. CDR3 nucleotides: TGTGCCAGCAGTTACGGGGGACACTCCTACGAGCAGTACTTC.

This chain joins TRBV6-1 and TRBJ1-2, with TRBD1 identical over 11 bases. Trimming took 7 bases from V and 2 from J; bases not matched to a gene: 6. The length of the CDR3 is 15 residues. Germline lookup yields CDR1 MNHNS and CDR2 SASEGT. The CDR3 protein is CASKKGDRGNYGYTF. For the CDR3, the DNA is TGTGCCAGCAAGAAGGGGGACAGGGGGAACTATGGCTACACCTTC.

The genes are TRBV9 and TRBJ2-7, with TRBD2 matching 8 bases. The CDR3 is 14 residues long. After removal of 0 bases from V and 4 bases from J, the junction contained 3 bases not matched to a gene. Germline V gene data show CDR1 as SGDLS and CDR2 as YYNGEE. CDR3 bases: TGTGCCAGCAGCGTAGCGGGAGGGCAATACGAGCAGTACTTC. This gives the protein CASSVAGGQYEQYF. The full variable domain, rest sourced from reference TRBV9 and TRBJ2-7, is DSGVTQTPKHLITATGQRVTLRCSPRSGDLSVYWYQQSLDQGLQFLIQYYNGEERAKGNILERFSAQQFPDLHSELNLSSLELGDSALYFCASSVAGGQYEQYFGPGTRLTVT.

This clone was counted a single time. This sequence joins TRBV7-3 and TRBJ2-5; no firm D call. Per germline, CDR1 SGHTA and CDR2 FQGTGA. The CDR3 totals 13 residues. The V and J ends lost 2 bases and 4 bases respectively, with 8 bases between them. CDR3 residues: CASSLFLSETQYF. CDR3 nucleotide sequence: TGTGCCAGCAGCTTATTTCTTTCAGAGACCCAGTACTTC.

The chain couples TRBV25-1 to TRBJ2-1; the D gene is possibly TRBD2 (7 bases). The CDR3 is 14 amino acids. V gave up 2 bases and J gave up 8 bases, with 13 bases separating them. Germline CDR1 is MGHDK and CDR2 is SYGVNS. The CDR3 region is CASSERRGGDEQFF. DNA for the CDR3: TGTGCCAGCAGTGAACGTAGGGGGGGGGATGAGCAGTTCTTC.

The rearrangement links TRBV7-8 to TRBJ2-1, with a tentative D call TRBD1 (6 bases). The CDR3 spans 17 residues. V gave up 6 bases and J gave up 0 bases, with 18 bases separating them. Germline values: CDR1 SGHVS, CDR2 FQNEAQ. The CDR3 DNA is TGTGCCAGCAGTAGAACAGGGTCCCGTTCCTCCTACAATGAGCAGTTCTTC. Amino acid sequence: CASSRTGSRSSYNEQFF.

The rearrangement links TRBV6-1 to TRBJ1-3; D is perhaps TRBD1 (5 bases). Trimming shortened V by 5 bases and J by 5 bases, and 13 bases separated the two germline ends. This CDR3 contains 14 residues. Germline CDR1 is MNHNS and CDR2 is SASEGT. Here the CDR3 DNA reads TGTGCCAGCAGTCGAGACAGAACGAGAAACACCATATATTTT. Translated: CASSRDRTRNTIYF.

This chain uses TRBV7-2 with TRBJ2-3; perhaps TRBD2 as D (5 bases). With 2 bases removed from V and 3 bases from J, the gap between germline ends came to 9 bases. CDR1 is SGHTA, CDR2 FQGNSA, per germline. CDR3 length: 14 residues. The CDR3 DNA follows: TGTGCCAGCAGCTTAAGGCCGGGGACAGATACGCAGTATTTT. Amino acids: CASSLRPGTDTQYF.

In nucleotides, the CDR3 is TGCGCCAGCAGCCAAGATCGGAGCGGGGGGGTCAATGAGCAGTTCTTC. Encoded protein: CASSQDRSGGVNEQFF. This chain joins TRBV4-3 and TRBJ2-1, with TRBD2 matching 10 bases. The germline V gene encodes CDR1 LGHNA and CDR2 YSLEER. V lost 0 bases, J lost 6 bases, and 5 bases stayed unmatched. The CDR3 loop spans 16 amino acids.

The rearrangement links TRBV5-4 to TRBJ1-2, with TRBD1 matching over 10 bases. Per germline, CDR1 SGHNT and CDR2 YYREEE (reference sequence). The CDR3 has 16 amino acids. V shed 4 bases and J 4 bases; nucleotides not matched to a gene: 10. The CDR3 is CASSRGSTGGSYGYTF. CDR3 nucleotides: TGTGCCAGCAGCCGGGGATCGACAGGGGGCAGCTATGGCTACACCTTC.

The rearrangement uses TRBV2 and TRBJ2-2, with 11 bases lining up with TRBD1. The germline V gene encodes CDR1 SNHLY and CDR2 FYNNEI. The junction had 1 base not matched to a gene; V was cut back by 7 bases and J by 6 bases. CDR3 size: 13 residues. CDR3 sequence: CASMDRGPGELFF. CDR3 nucleotide sequence: TGTGCCAGCATGGACAGGGGGCCCGGGGAGCTGTTTTTT.

This chain links TRBV30 with TRBJ2-1, with 15 bases identical to TRBD2. This CDR3 contains 15 residues. Trimming at V came to 2 bases and at J to 10 bases, leaving 6 bases not matched to a gene. Germline loops: CDR1 GTSNPN, CDR2 SVGIG (reference sequence). CDR3 nucleotides: TGTGCCTGGAGTCCGGGACTAGCGGGGGGACCGGAGCAGTTCTTC. Its protein product is CAWSPGLAGGPEQFF.

The chain couples TRBV5-4 to TRBJ2-7; TRBD2 might be the D (6 bases). In germline, CDR1 is SGHNT, CDR2 YYREEE (reference sequence). This CDR3 comprises 16 residues. Trimming removed 2 bases from V and 3 bases from J, with 18 bases in between. Here the CDR3 reads CASSFPRMGGYYEQYF. The DNA of the CDR3 is TGTGCCAGCAGCTTCCCGCGCATGGGGGGTTACTACGAGCAGTACTTC.

The chain links TRBV29-1 to TRBJ1-2; D is undetermined. Germline assignment: CDR1 SQVTM and CDR2 ANQGSEA. V dropped 2 bases and J dropped 4 bases, with 8 bases sitting between them. This CDR3 has 12 amino acids. CDR3 coding DNA: TGCAGCGTTGAAAAGTCAGGCTATGGCTACACCTTC. Protein: CSVEKSGYGYTF.

The DNA for the CDR3 is TGTGCCACCAGCAGAGATGGGCAGATTGAAGAGACCCAGTACTTC. Its protein is CATSRDGQIEETQYF. The chain is built from TRBV15 and TRBJ2-5; D gene unclear. CDR3 length: 15 residues. V was cut by 0 bases and J by 3 bases, with 11 bases left in between. Germline assignment: CDR1 LNHNV and CDR2 YYDKDF (reference sequence).